Below, one T cell receptor beta chain is given with its context. Its antigen is undetermined. Per sorted-subset replicate PCR, input was approximately 200 ng DNA, representing tens of thousands of T cell genomes. The method was immunoSEQ multiplex PCR; TCRdb's version includes in-frame clones alone and lacks a portion of them. The data hold 1,500,000 or so clones, with approximately 96% observed a single time. Trimming shortened V by 1 base and J by 5 bases, and 14 bases separated the two germline ends. The CDR3 length is 16 residues. CDR1 and CDR2 from the germline V gene are LNHNV and YYDKDF (reference sequence). This record belongs to a study of shared clonotypes between healthy human individuals. The wider study: Samples came from a couple of female and a few male donors aged 18 to 49.

The study's findings and limits: Richness estimates generally favored naive over memory subsets.

Into CD45RA+ naive and CD45RA-negative memory subsets, the CD4+ cells were split. The chain has TRBV15 and TRBJ1-4; no reliable D call. The clonotype originates from a man younger than 45 in good health. The sequencing sample was made of naive CD4+ T cells sorted from blood. As to subset: CD45RA+ positively selected. CDR3 amino acids: CATSRVGRVQNEKLFF. The CDR3 DNA sequence: TGTGCCACCAGCAGAGTAGGACGAGTTCAGAATGAAAAACTGTTTTTT.